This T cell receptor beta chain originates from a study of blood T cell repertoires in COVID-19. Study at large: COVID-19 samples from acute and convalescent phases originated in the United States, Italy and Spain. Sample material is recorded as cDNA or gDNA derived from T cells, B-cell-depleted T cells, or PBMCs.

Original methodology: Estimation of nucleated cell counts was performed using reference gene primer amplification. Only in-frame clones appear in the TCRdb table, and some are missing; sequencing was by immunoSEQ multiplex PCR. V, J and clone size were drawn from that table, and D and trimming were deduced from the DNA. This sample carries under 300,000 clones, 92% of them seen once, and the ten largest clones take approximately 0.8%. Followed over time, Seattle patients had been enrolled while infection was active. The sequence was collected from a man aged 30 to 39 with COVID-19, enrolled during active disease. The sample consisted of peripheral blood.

CDR3 DNA sequence: TGCGCCAGCAGCCCGGGACAGAAAAAATATAATTCACCCCTCCACTTT. Encoded protein: CASSPGQKKYNSPLHF. The chain is built from TRBV5-1 and TRBJ1-6, with 7 bases lining up with TRBD1. The CDR3 is made up of 16 amino acids. V trimming: 4 bases; J trimming: 4 bases; junction bases outside the gene matches: 8. CDR1 is SGHRS and CDR2 is YFSETQ in the germline V gene.